The 20 T cell receptor beta chains listed next were all sequenced from one sample in a study of T cells after yellow fever vaccination. TCRdb analysed the 5' RACE reads with MiXCR anew, one entry per CDR3 protein. The table lists 150,000 to 200,000 distinct CDR3 sequences, 6% to 7.5% of them singletons, with 2.5% in the top ten. Source: CD4+ T cells sorted from PBMCs, taken roughly 5 days after the first yellow fever vaccination. The receptors shown here come from a man between 18 and 35 years old who received the YFV17D yellow fever vaccine.

Remarks on this clonotype: Given a much more abundant clone one base away, this may be a read error. This sequence joins TRBV7-3 and TRBJ2-1; D might be TRBD1 or TRBD2, each matching 5 bases. The CDR3 length is 16 residues. From germline, CDR1 is SGHTA and CDR2 FQGTGA. The CDR3 coding sequence is TGTGCCAGCAGCCCAAGGTGGGGGAGCTCCTACAATGCGCAGTTCTTC. Translating it yields CASSPRWGSSYNAQFF.

The chain links TRBV10-3 to TRBJ1-2; 7 bases are a match to TRBD1. After removal of 8 bases from V and 8 bases from J, the junction contained 11 bases not matched to a gene. Germline V gene data show CDR1 as ENHRY and CDR2 as SYGVKD. The length of the CDR3 is 13 residues. As DNA, the CDR3 is TGTGCCATCGGGGGCCGGGACAGATACGGCTACACCTTC. This encodes CAIGGRDRYGYTF.

The chain couples TRBV7-2 to TRBJ2-2; 9 bases are shared with TRBD2. Germline-derived CDR1 and CDR2 are SGHTA and FQGNSA. V trimming: 3 bases; J trimming: 6 bases; junction bases outside the gene matches: 5. This CDR3 comprises 15 residues. DNA for the CDR3: TGTGCCAGCAGCTTTTCTAGCGGGGCCCCCGGGGAGCTGTTTTTT. This translates into CASSFSSGAPGELFF.

This clonotype occurred many times. The J gene is TRBJ2-2, the V gene TRBV14; 9 nucleotides agree with TRBD1. V dropped 1 base and J dropped 5; count of bases not matched to a gene: 8. Germline V gene data show CDR1 as SGHDN and CDR2 as FVKESK. The CDR3 is 17 amino acids. The CDR3 spells CASSQVGTGLGTGELFF. The DNA for the CDR3 is TGTGCCAGCAGCCAAGTCGGGACAGGGCTTGGAACCGGGGAGCTGTTTTTT.

This clonotype was picked up many times. The CDR3 nucleotides read TGCGCCAGCGGGTCGACAGGGGCCTACGAGCAGTACTTC. Translated, it gives CASGSTGAYEQYF. The J gene is TRBJ2-7, the V gene TRBV5-1, with 8 bases lining up with TRBD1. The trim removed 7 bases at V and 2 bases at J, leaving 5 bases unmatched. CDR3 length: 13 residues. Germline CDR1 is SGHRS and CDR2 is YFSETQ.

There are a few counts of this clonotype. This sequence joins TRBV4-2 and TRBJ1-2; D not certain. The CDR3 length is 13 residues. The germline CDR1 and CDR2 sequences are LGHNA and YNFKEQ. Trimming pared 0 bases from V and 4 bases from J, leaving 6 bases between. The DNA of the CDR3 is TGTGCCAGCAGCCAAGATAAATTCTATGGCTACACCTTC. This gives the protein CASSQDKFYGYTF.

This clonotype has ten or more counts. V is TRBV29-1 and J is TRBJ2-3; no clear D. The CDR3 loop spans 13 amino acids. CDR1 is SQVTM, CDR2 ANQGSEA, per germline. The V gene lost 7 bases and the J gene lost 6 bases, with 17 bases spanning the gap. CDR3 bases: TGCAGCGCCGACCTCGGGTTCCCCGATACGCAGTATTTT. Translation: CSADLGFPDTQYF.

This clonotype has only a few counts. The J gene is TRBJ2-3, the V gene TRBV7-2; D is tentatively TRBD1 or TRBD2 (6 bases each). V shed 5 bases and J shed 6 bases, with 15 bases lying between them. The CDR3 is 14 amino acids. Per the germline V gene, CDR1 is SGHTA and CDR2 is FQGNSA. CDR3 protein: CASSLSDGGDTQYF. The CDR3 DNA is TGTGCCAGCAGCCTGTCTGACGGGGGCGATACGCAGTATTTT.

This chain connects TRBV10-3 to TRBJ2-5; TRBD2 matches at 11 bases. The CDR3 totals 17 residues. Trimming at V came to 11 bases and at J to 4 bases, leaving 18 bases not matched to a gene. The germline V gene has CDR1 ENHRY and CDR2 SYGVKD. The CDR3 DNA sequence: TGTGCCGTCGGGATTACTAGCGGGGGTGACCTCGGAGAGACCCAGTACTTC. This codes for CAVGITSGGDLGETQYF.

There are a few counts of this clonotype. This chain joins TRBV7-2 and TRBJ1-2, with a weak D call TRBD1 (6 bases). V dropped 5 bases and J dropped 8 bases, with 18 bases sitting between them. This CDR3 has 14 amino acids. Germline CDR1 is SGHTA and CDR2 is FQGNSA. The CDR3 region is CASSPTRTAGGYTF. CDR3 nucleotide sequence: TGTGCCAGCAGCCCTACCCGGACAGCGGGGGGCTACACCTTC.

This clonotype was observed at least ten times. V is TRBV9 and J is TRBJ2-7; the D gene is possibly TRBD1 (5 bases). Deletions cut 0 bases from V and 1 base from J, with 8 bases between. This CDR3 is built from 14 residues. In germline, CDR1 is SGDLS, CDR2 YYNGEE. The DNA for the CDR3 is TGTGCCAGCAGCGTAGGTTCAGGGTCCTACGAGCAGTACTTC. It encodes CASSVGSGSYEQYF.

There are many counts of this clonotype. The gene calls are TRBV20-1 and TRBJ2-6, with a weak D call TRBD2 (5 bases). The length of the CDR3 is 15 residues. V was trimmed by 5 bases and J by 0 bases, leaving 11 bases between them. The germline V gene encodes CDR1 DFQATT and CDR2 SNEGSKA (reference sequence). For the CDR3, the DNA is TGCAGTGCTGATGGAGGCTTCTCTGGGGCCAACGTCCTGACTTTC. It translates to CSADGGFSGANVLTF.

This clonotype was seen repeatedly, ten times or more. As DNA, the CDR3 is TGCGCCAGCAGCTTGGAGGGACAAAGCACAGATACGCAGTATTTT. Protein: CASSLEGQSTDTQYF. The chain is built from TRBV5-1 and TRBJ2-3; TRBD1 might be the D (6 bases). The CDR3 sequence is 15 residues long. The germline V gene encodes CDR1 SGHRS and CDR2 YFSETQ. Trimming stripped 0 bases from V and 0 bases from J, with 8 bases between.

V usage is TRBV6-2 or TRBV6-3 and J usage is TRBJ2-4; 7 bases agree with TRBD1. V shed 5 bases, J shed 5 bases, and the junction held 6 bases outside the gene matches. The CDR3 is 14 amino acids. CDR1 and CDR2 from the germline V gene are MNHEY and SVGEGT. The chain's CDR3 is CASSLRDRQNIQYF. The DNA of the CDR3 is TGTGCCAGCAGTCTCCGGGACAGACAAAACATTCAGTACTTC.

This clonotype was recorded a few times. The V gene is TRBV11-2, the J gene TRBJ1-3; D gene uncertain. Germline CDR1 is SGHAT and CDR2 is FQNNGV. This CDR3 spans 14 amino acids. V was trimmed by 5 bases and J by 7 bases, leaving 15 bases between them. CDR3 sequence: CASSPERLGNTIYF. As DNA, the CDR3 is TGTGCCAGCAGCCCCGAGAGATTAGGGAACACCATATATTTT.

The sample holds a few counts of this clonotype. The V call is TRBV20-1, the J call TRBJ1-2; no reliable D call. Trimming shortened V by 0 bases and J by 1 base, and 6 bases separated the two germline ends. This CDR3 spans 13 amino acids. The V gene's germline CDR1 is DFQATT and CDR2 SNEGSKA (reference sequence). The CDR3 protein is CSARDTNNYGYTF. DNA of the CDR3: TGCAGTGCTAGAGATACGAATAACTATGGCTACACCTTC.

This clonotype was picked up a small number of times. The J gene is TRBJ2-2, the V gene TRBV6-4; no reliable D call. The ends were cut back, 4 bases at V and 4 bases at J, with 10 bases in the middle. Per the germline V gene, CDR1 is MRHNA and CDR2 is SNTAGT. This CDR3 region has 14 residues. CDR3 sequence reads: CASSVSVGTGELFF. The DNA of the CDR3 is TGTGCCAGCAGTGTTTCAGTGGGCACCGGGGAGCTGTTTTTT.

This clonotype was picked up many times. V and J are TRBV19 and TRBJ2-5; 10 bases agree with TRBD2. The germline V gene has CDR1 LNHDA and CDR2 SQIVND (reference sequence). V lost 2 bases to trimming and J lost 1 base; unmatched junction nucleotides: 4. The CDR3 spans 16 residues. CDR3 in DNA: TGTGCCAGTAGTATAAGGGCTAGCGGGGGCCAAGAGACCCAGTACTTC. Translating gives CASSIRASGGQETQYF.

This clonotype was detected only a few times. V gene TRBV18 combines with J gene TRBJ1-1; D gene uncertain. CDR1 is KGHSH, CDR2 LQKENI, per germline. V lost 2 bases to trimming and J lost 3 bases, with 13 bases between them. CDR3 size: 15 residues. The CDR3 is CASSPGRLADTEAFF. The CDR3 nucleotides read TGTGCCAGCTCACCAGGGAGGCTAGCGGACACTGAAGCTTTCTTT.

The chain has TRBV20-1 and TRBJ1-2; perhaps TRBD1 as D (5 bases). V shed 6 bases and J shed 8 bases, with 16 bases lying between them. This CDR3 has 12 residues. CDR1 and CDR2 (germline): DFQATT, SNEGSKA (reference sequence). The CDR3 DNA reads as TGCAGTGCGTGGACACTCAGGGAGGGCTACACCTTC. Its protein is CSAWTLREGYTF.